One and the same sample provided the 2 T cell receptor beta chains below, sequenced in a study of CD8 T cells in Susac syndrome. The RNA, roughly 0.5 to 1 ug, was put through reverse transcription using random hexamers. TCRdb re-analysed the immunoSEQ multiplex PCR reads in MiXCR, keeping a single row per CDR3 protein. The sample carries 90,000 or so distinct CDR3 sequences, 85% to 95% recorded once. The sequencing input was CD8+ T cells from PBMCs. These TCRs come from a human donor in good health.

The chain is built from TRBV3-1 and TRBJ2-7; 10 bases fit TRBD1. This CDR3 is built from 16 residues. Germline V lookup: CDR1 LGHDT, CDR2 YNNKEL (reference sequence). V dropped 0 bases and J dropped 2; count of bases not matched to a gene: 4. The CDR3 region is CASSQDPGQGAYEQYF. For the CDR3, the DNA is TGTGCCAGCAGCCAAGATCCCGGACAGGGGGCCTACGAGCAGTACTTC.

This chain connects TRBV2 to TRBJ2-7, with TRBD2 as a possible D gene (5 bases). Germline V CDR1 and CDR2: SNHLY, FYNNEI. The CDR3 consists of 12 residues. V lost 2 bases and J 9 bases, leaving 11 bases between the germline ends. CDR3: CASSESSRGQYF. The CDR3 DNA follows: TGTGCCAGCAGTGAATCATCCCGGGGGCAGTACTTC.